These T cell receptor beta chains were read from a single sample in a study of T cells in Graves' hyperthyroidism and ophthalmopathy. TCRdb recomputed calls from the multiplex PCR reads with MiXCR, one row per CDR3 protein. The data contain hundreds of thousands of distinct CDR3 sequences, roughly 14% of them singletons. Source material: blood. Receptors originate from a woman aged 18 to 35 with Graves' hyperthyroidism. Each CDR3 is given with its conserved first and last residue. The D gene is left open where the match is weak. Only part of the rows carry a size: once, few, many, or a class if the clone is expanded.

size	J	V	D	CDR3	DNA
few	TRBJ2-3	TRBV20-1	TRBD1	CSADTGATQYF	TGCAGTGCTGATACAGGGGCGACGCAGTATTTT
NA	TRBJ1-4	TRBV7-8	NA	CASSLAASPTNEKLFF	TGTGCCAGCAGCTTAGCGGCAAGCCCAACTAATGAAAAACTGTTTTTT
NA	TRBJ2-6	TRBV3-1	NA	CASSHSAGANVLTF	TGTGCCAGCAGCCACAGTGCTGGGGCCAACGTCCTGACTTTC
NA	TRBJ2-5	TRBV20-1	TRBD2	CSTRDGTSGRGETQYF	TGCAGTACTAGAGATGGGACTAGCGGGAGGGGAGAGACCCAGTACTTC
NA	TRBJ1-1	TRBV5-6	NA	CASSRQSSGMNTEAFF	TGTGCCAGCAGCCGGCAATCATCGGGCATGAACACTGAAGCTTTCTTT
many	TRBJ2-5	TRBV18	TRBD1	CASSLVPGTAQETQYF	TGTGCCAGCTCACTGGTTCCTGGGACAGCTCAAGAGACCCAGTACTTC
many	TRBJ1-1	TRBV5-1	TRBD1	CASSPTGSGAFF	TGCGCCAGCAGTCCGACAGGGAGCGGAGCTTTCTTT
many	TRBJ2-2	TRBV18	NA	CASSPPGLNTGELFF	TGTGCCAGCTCACCGCCGGGACTGAACACCGGGGAGCTGTTTTTT
many	TRBJ1-1	TRBV12-3/TRBV12-4	TRBD1	CASSPRQGYTEAFF	TGTGCCAGCAGCCCAAGACAGGGCTACACTGAAGCTTTCTTT
once	TRBJ2-3	TRBV20-1	TRBD2	CSASFGLALSDTQYF	TGCAGTGCTAGCTTCGGACTAGCGCTCTCAGATACGCAGTATTTT
NA	TRBJ1-1	TRBV9	NA	CASSPGDSSLSDTEAFF	TGTGCCAGCAGCCCCGGGGATTCGTCCCTCTCGGACACTGAAGCTTTCTTT
many	TRBJ1-2	TRBV7-2	TRBD1	CASSVRDRGLGGYTF	TGTGCCAGCAGCGTGCGGGACAGGGGATTAGGGGGCTACACCTTC
many	TRBJ1-2	TRBV28	NA	CASSFSQPPYGYTF	TGTGCCAGCAGTTTCTCGCAGCCCCCCTATGGCTACACCTTC
NA	TRBJ1-2	TRBV5-1	TRBD1	CASSLVGTGANYGYTF	TGCGCCAGCAGCTTGGTTGGGACAGGAGCTAACTATGGCTACACCTTC
NA	TRBJ1-3	TRBV14	NA	CASGFAGTGNTIYF	TGTGCCAGCGGATTTGCGGGGACCGGAAACACCATATATTTT
once	TRBJ1-2	TRBV3-1	NA	CASSQDSVDSYGYTF	TGTGCCAGCAGCCAAGACTCTGTAGACAGCTATGGCTACACCTTC
few	TRBJ2-5	TRBV4-3	NA	CASSQLRGGGQETQYF	TGCGCCAGCAGCCAACTAAGGGGGGGGGGACAAGAGACCCAGTACTTC
few	TRBJ1-1	TRBV12-3/TRBV12-4	NA	CASSLSFDRANTEAFF	TGTGCCAGCAGTTTATCCTTTGACAGAGCGAACACTGAAGCTTTCTTT
NA	TRBJ1-2	TRBV12-3/TRBV12-4	NA	CACSYGTSANYGYTF	TGTGCCTGCAGTTATGGAACTTCAGCTAACTATGGCTACACCTTC
many	TRBJ2-5	TRBV2	TRBD1	CASSTGGGVETQYF	TGTGCCAGCAGCACAGGGGGCGGGGTAGAGACCCAGTACTTC
many	TRBJ1-6	TRBV28	TRBD1	CASSPGTGTSPLHF	TGTGCCAGCAGTCCCGGGACAGGGACCTCACCCCTCCACTTT
few	TRBJ2-7	TRBV5-6	NA	CASSLIRWGNYEQYF	TGTGCCAGCAGCCTGATTCGGTGGGGTAACTACGAGCAGTACTTC
many	TRBJ2-1	TRBV20-1	TRBD2	CSAEYIAGGNEQFF	TGCAGTGCTGAATACATAGCGGGAGGTAATGAGCAGTTCTTC